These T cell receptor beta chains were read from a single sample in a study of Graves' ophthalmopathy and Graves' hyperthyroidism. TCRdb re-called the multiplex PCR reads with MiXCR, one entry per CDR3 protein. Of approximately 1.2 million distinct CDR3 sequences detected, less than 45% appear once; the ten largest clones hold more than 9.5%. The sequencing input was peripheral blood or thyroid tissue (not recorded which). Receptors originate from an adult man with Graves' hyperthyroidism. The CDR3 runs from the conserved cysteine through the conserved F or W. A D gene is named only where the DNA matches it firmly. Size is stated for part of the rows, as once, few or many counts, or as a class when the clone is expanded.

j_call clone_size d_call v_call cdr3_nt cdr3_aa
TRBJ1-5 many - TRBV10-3 TGTGCCATCAGTGATACCCAGGGTAGCAATCAGCCCCAGCATTTT CAISDTQGSNQPQHF
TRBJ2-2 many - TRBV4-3 TGCGCCAGCAGCCAAGACCAAACCGGGGAGCTGTTTTTT CASSQDQTGELFF
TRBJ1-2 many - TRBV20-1 TGCAGTGCTACGAGCTACAGGGTCGAGGGCTACACCTTC CSATSYRVEGYTF
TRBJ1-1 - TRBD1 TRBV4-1 TGCGCCAGCAGCCTAGAACAGGGGGTTGAAGCTTTCTTT CASSLEQGVEAFF
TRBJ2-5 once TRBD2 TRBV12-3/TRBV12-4 TGTGCCAGCAGTTATACGCTAGCGGGACTACAGTACCAAGAGACCCAGTACTTC CASSYTLAGLQYQETQYF
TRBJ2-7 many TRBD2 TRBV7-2 TGTGCCAGCAGCTTAGATTTCGGGGGGGACGAGCAGTACTTC CASSLDFGGDEQYF
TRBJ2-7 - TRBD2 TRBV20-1 TGCAGTATTCCGGGACTAGCGACGGGCGAGCAGTACTTC CSIPGLATGEQYF
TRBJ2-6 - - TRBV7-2 TGTGCCAGCAGCCCCATACTGCTGACTTTC CASSPILLTF
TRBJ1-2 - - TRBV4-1 TGCGCCAGCAGCCAAGAGGATGGAGGGCAGTGGAACTATGGCTACACCTTC CASSQEDGGQWNYGYTF
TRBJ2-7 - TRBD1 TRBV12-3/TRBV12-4 TGTGCCAGCACCCGGGCGGCAGGGGGCTACGAGCAGTACTTC CASTRAAGGYEQYF